The 20 T cell receptor beta chains below come from one sample, sequenced in a study of CD8 T cells in Susac syndrome. Random hexamers were used to reverse transcribe an amount of about 0.45 to 1 ug RNA. TCRdb called the immunoSEQ multiplex PCR reads again in MiXCR, with one record for every CDR3 protein. This table has some 120,000 distinct CDR3 sequences, less than 95% appearing once. The specimen sequenced was CD8+ T cells from PBMCs. These TCRs come from a human donor in good health.

This chain connects TRBV20-1 to TRBJ2-2; D is unclear. The V end lost 7 bases, the J end lost 3 bases, and 9 bases lay between the germline ends. This CDR3 has 12 amino acids. Germline-derived CDR1 and CDR2 are DFQATT and SNEGSKA (reference sequence). CDR3 sequence: CSGHTDTGELFF. As DNA, the CDR3 is TGCAGTGGTCACACGGACACCGGGGAGCTGTTTTTT.

V usage is TRBV15 and J usage is TRBJ2-7, with D possibly TRBD2 on 6 matching bases. Trimming cost V 0 bases and J 1 base, with 7 bases left between them. Per germline, CDR1 LNHNV and CDR2 YYDKDF (reference sequence). This CDR3 is built from 14 residues. The CDR3 bases are TGTGCCACCAGCAGAGAGGGGGGTTCCTACGAGCAGTACTTC. Its translation is CATSREGGSYEQYF.

V is TRBV11-2 and J is TRBJ2-1; D ambiguous. Per the germline V gene, CDR1 is SGHAT and CDR2 is FQNNGV. Trimming removed 2 bases from V and 6 bases from J, with 8 bases in between. The CDR3 spans 13 residues. CDR3 in DNA: TGTGCCAGCAGCTTATTCCGGATCAATGAGCAGTTCTTC. Its protein product is CASSLFRINEQFF.

The chain joins TRBV3-1 to TRBJ1-1; 7 bases line up with TRBD1. The junction had 8 bases not matched to a gene; V was cut back by 6 bases and J by 4 bases. The V gene's germline CDR1 is LGHDT and CDR2 YNNKEL (reference sequence). The CDR3 length is 14 residues. The CDR3 nucleotides are TGTGCCAGCAGGGCAACAGGGGTTCGCACTGAAGCTTTCTTT. Residues: CASRATGVRTEAFF.

This sequence joins TRBV5-1 and TRBJ2-1, with 7 bases aligning to TRBD2. CDR3 length equals 17 residues. Germline assignment: CDR1 SGHRS and CDR2 YFSETQ. V shed 0 bases and J 6 bases; nucleotides not matched to a gene: 12. The CDR3 DNA is TGCGCCAGCAGCTTGGTACGTGCGGGAGACCCATCCAATGAGCAGTTCTTC. This encodes CASSLVRAGDPSNEQFF.

The chain recombines TRBV20-1 with TRBJ2-1; D is possibly TRBD2 (6 bases). Trimming took off 2 bases at V and 3 bases at J, with 14 bases between the two ends. The germline gives CDR1 DFQATT, CDR2 SNEGSKA (reference sequence). CDR3 length: 15 amino acids. The CDR3 coding sequence is TGCAGTGCTAGAAGGACGGGAGCCGTCTACAATGAGCAGTTCTTC. Amino acids: CSARRTGAVYNEQFF.

J is TRBJ1-4 and V is TRBV4-1; the match to TRBD1 covers 8 bases. CDR1 is MGHRA, CDR2 YSYEKL, per germline. V shed 0 bases, J shed 6 bases, and the junction held 6 bases outside the gene matches. The CDR3 totals 16 residues. The CDR3 DNA is TGCGCCAGCAGCCAAGAAAACGGACAGGGATATGAAAAACTGTTTTTT. Translated, it gives CASSQENGQGYEKLFF.

The chain carries TRBV30 and TRBJ2-2; D is possibly TRBD1 (6 bases). CDR3 length: 15 amino acids. Trimming left V 2 bases short and J 1 base short, with 11 bases between. The germline CDR1 and CDR2 sequences are GTSNPN and SVGIG (reference sequence). CDR3 in amino acids: CAWSYTTGNTGELFF. The DNA for the CDR3 is TGTGCCTGGAGTTATACGACAGGGAACACCGGGGAGCTGTTTTTT.

The J gene is TRBJ2-1, the V gene TRBV7-2, with TRBD2 matching 10 bases. The CDR3 is 16 residues long. CDR1 is SGHTA and CDR2 is FQGNSA in the germline V gene. Unmatched junction bases numbered 11, after V lost 2 bases and J lost 10 bases. This chain's CDR3 is CASSLPELAGTPEQFF. CDR3 DNA sequence: TGTGCCAGCAGCTTACCAGAACTAGCGGGAACCCCGGAGCAGTTCTTC.

The chain employs TRBV2 and TRBJ2-6; a weak D match, TRBD2 (6 bases). Trimming pared 6 bases from V and 4 bases from J, leaving 16 bases between. The CDR3 length is 16 residues. Germline V CDR1 and CDR2: SNHLY, FYNNEI. The CDR3 is CASREGTRSGANVLTF. CDR3 sequence (DNA): TGTGCCAGCAGGGAGGGGACCCGGTCGGGGGCCAACGTCCTGACTTTC.

This clonotype appeared once. This chain connects TRBV5-1 to TRBJ2-7; 9 bases line up with TRBD1. Germline assignment: CDR1 SGHRS and CDR2 YFSETQ. This CDR3 region has 14 residues. With 6 bases clipped from V and 4 bases from J, the junction kept 8 bases outside the gene matches. As DNA, the CDR3 is TGCGCCAGCACCCCACAGGGACAGGGATACGAGCAGTACTTC. Its protein is CASTPQGQGYEQYF.

V usage is TRBV19 and J usage is TRBJ1-3; D is uncertain. V was clipped by 6 bases and J by 0 bases, with 15 bases between them. The CDR3 runs 16 residues. Germline-derived CDR1 and CDR2 are LNHDA and SQIVND (reference sequence). CDR3 amino acids: CASRSVATGSGNTIYF. For the CDR3, the DNA is TGTGCCAGTAGGAGTGTGGCGACCGGCTCTGGAAACACCATATATTTT.

This clonotype came up once. This chain connects TRBV29-1 to TRBJ1-1; 7 nucleotides align to TRBD1. V lost 6 bases to trimming and J lost 3 bases; unmatched junction nucleotides: 7. Germline assignment: CDR1 SQVTM and CDR2 ANQGSEA. This CDR3 region has 13 residues. DNA of the CDR3: TGCAGCGTCGTGACAGGGTGGGACACTGAAGCTTTCTTT. It is translated as CSVVTGWDTEAFF.

A single count supports this clonotype. V usage is TRBV2 and J usage is TRBJ1-1, with a tentative D call TRBD1 (6 bases). CDR3 length equals 14 residues. Germline loops: CDR1 SNHLY, CDR2 FYNNEI. Trimming removed 6 bases at V and 2 bases at J, with 13 bases between. CDR3 sequence reads: CASSNGQPNTEAFF. The CDR3 nucleotides read TGTGCCAGCAGCAATGGACAGCCAAACACTGAAGCTTTCTTT.

The chain uses TRBV29-1 and TRBJ1-1, with 10 bases identical to TRBD1. Looked up from germline, CDR1 is SQVTM and CDR2 is ANQGSEA. This CDR3 has 13 amino acids. The ends lost 6 bases at V and 3 bases at J; junction bases unmatched: 4. Written as DNA, the CDR3 is TGCAGCGTCGCCGGGACAGGGGACACTGAAGCTTTCTTT. Amino acid sequence: CSVAGTGDTEAFF.

V usage is TRBV12-3 or TRBV12-4 and J usage is TRBJ2-7; tentative D call: TRBD1 (6 bases). The CDR3 loop spans 15 amino acids. Trimming removed 3 bases from V and 3 bases from J, with 15 bases in between. The CDR3 DNA reads TGTGCCAGCAGTTTGGGGACAACCCGAGGCTACGAGCAGTACTTC. Its translation: CASSLGTTRGYEQYF.

As DNA, the CDR3 is TGCGCCAGCACCGTGGGAGATACGCAGTATTTT. Encoded protein: CASTVGDTQYF. This chain links TRBV5-1 with TRBJ2-3; D unresolved. V lost 6 bases, J lost 5 bases, and 7 bases lay in between. CDR1 SGHRS and CDR2 YFSETQ come from the germline V gene. CDR3 length: 11 amino acids.

This clonotype was seen only a few times. V and J are TRBV6-2 or TRBV6-3 and TRBJ2-7, with 9 bases fitting TRBD1. The CDR3 is 13 residues long. Germline assignment: CDR1 MNHEY and CDR2 SVGEGT. Trimming removed 6 bases from V and 4 bases from J; junction bases left unmatched: 4. The CDR3 DNA reads TGTGCCAGCAGGAAGACAGGGGGTTACGAGCAGTACTTC. Its translation is CASRKTGGYEQYF.

Regarding this clonotype: The junction does not match germline at one end; this may be a read error. V gene TRBV6-5 combines with J gene TRBJ2-2; D might be TRBD2 (7 bases). There are 15 residues in the CDR3. CDR1 and CDR2 from the germline V gene are MNHEY and SVGAGI. The CDR3 sequence: CASRGGDNNNGELFF. The CDR3 bases are TGTGCCAGCAGAGGGGGGGACAACAACAACGGGGAGCTGTTTTTT.

The sample holds a few counts of this clonotype. V gene TRBV4-1 combines with J gene TRBJ1-2; no definite D call. Germline CDR1 MGHRA, CDR2 YSYEKL. This CDR3 region has 14 residues. Trimming removed 0 bases at V and 6 bases at J, with 11 bases between. The chain's CDR3 is CASSQEKKSDGYTF. The CDR3 DNA follows: TGCGCCAGCAGCCAAGAAAAAAAATCCGATGGCTACACCTTC.